This T cell receptor (beta chain) appears in the sequencing data of a study of cytomegalovirus exposure and HLA in healthy donors. This CDR3 region has 15 residues. V lost 7 bases and J lost 7; bases outside the gene matches: 10. CDR1 SNHLY and CDR2 FYNNEI come from the germline V gene. 60 Vbeta and 13 Jbeta primers were used in PCR. Profiled with immunoSEQ multiplex PCR; TCRdb holds only in-frame clones, not every one. The sample contains some 110,000 clones, 81% of which appear only once. The sequencing sample was made of PBMCs. The gene calls are TRBV2 and TRBJ2-3; TRBD1 matches 11 bases. The clonotype originates from a woman in her twenties or thirties in good health and CMV-seronegative. CDR3: CASMTGTGGAHTQYF. In nucleotides, the CDR3 is TGTGCCAGCATGACCGGGACAGGGGGGGCTCATACGCAGTATTTT. Supplemented by reference TRBV2 and TRBJ2-3, the full variable domain reads EPEVTQTPSHQVTQMGQEVILRCVPISNHLYFYWYRQILGQKVEFLVSFYNNEISEKSEIFDDQFSVERPDGSNFTLKIRSTKLEDSAMYFCASMTGTGGAHTQYFGPGTRLTVL.